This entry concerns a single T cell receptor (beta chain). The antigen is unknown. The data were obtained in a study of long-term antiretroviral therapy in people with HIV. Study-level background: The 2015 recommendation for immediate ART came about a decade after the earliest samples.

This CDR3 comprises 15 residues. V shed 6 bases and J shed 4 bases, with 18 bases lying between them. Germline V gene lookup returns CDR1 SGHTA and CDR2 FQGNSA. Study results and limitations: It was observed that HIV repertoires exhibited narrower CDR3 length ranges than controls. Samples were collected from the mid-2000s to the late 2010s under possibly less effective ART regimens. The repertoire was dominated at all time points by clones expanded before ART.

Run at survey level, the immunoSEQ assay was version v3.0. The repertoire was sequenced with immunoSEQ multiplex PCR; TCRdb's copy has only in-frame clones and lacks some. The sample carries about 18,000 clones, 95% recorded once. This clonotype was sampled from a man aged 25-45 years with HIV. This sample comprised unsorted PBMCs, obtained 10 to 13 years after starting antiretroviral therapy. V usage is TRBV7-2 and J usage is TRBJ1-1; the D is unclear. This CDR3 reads CASRPDAISATEAFF. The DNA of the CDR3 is TGTGCCAGCAGACCGGATGCGATTTCAGCCACTGAAGCTTTCTTT.